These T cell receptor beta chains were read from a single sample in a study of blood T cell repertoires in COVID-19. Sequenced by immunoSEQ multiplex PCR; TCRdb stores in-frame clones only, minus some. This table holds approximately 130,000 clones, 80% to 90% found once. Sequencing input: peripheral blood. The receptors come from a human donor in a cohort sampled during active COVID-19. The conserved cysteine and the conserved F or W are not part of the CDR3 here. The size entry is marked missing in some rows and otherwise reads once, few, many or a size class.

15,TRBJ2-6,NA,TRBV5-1,ASSLVLAIPGANVLT
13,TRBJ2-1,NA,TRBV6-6,ASTPLGGGENEQF
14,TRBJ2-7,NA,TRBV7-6,ASSLGGGQGRFEQY
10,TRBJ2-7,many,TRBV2,ASQQESYEQY
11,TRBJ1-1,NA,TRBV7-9,ASRPQENTEAF
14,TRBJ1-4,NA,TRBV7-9,ASSGTGGGAGEKLF
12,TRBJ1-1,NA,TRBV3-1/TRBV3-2,ASSLQGPNTEAF
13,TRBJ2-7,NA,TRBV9,ASSARQGSSYEQY
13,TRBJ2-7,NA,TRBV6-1,ASSETQDSYYEQY
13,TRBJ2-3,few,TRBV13,ASSLEARSTDTQY
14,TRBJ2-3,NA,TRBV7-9,ASSFPVSGDTDTQY
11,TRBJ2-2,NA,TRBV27,ASSGTNTGELF
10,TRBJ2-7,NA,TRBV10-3,ATGGYEYEQY
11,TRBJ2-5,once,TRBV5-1,ASSLATRETQY